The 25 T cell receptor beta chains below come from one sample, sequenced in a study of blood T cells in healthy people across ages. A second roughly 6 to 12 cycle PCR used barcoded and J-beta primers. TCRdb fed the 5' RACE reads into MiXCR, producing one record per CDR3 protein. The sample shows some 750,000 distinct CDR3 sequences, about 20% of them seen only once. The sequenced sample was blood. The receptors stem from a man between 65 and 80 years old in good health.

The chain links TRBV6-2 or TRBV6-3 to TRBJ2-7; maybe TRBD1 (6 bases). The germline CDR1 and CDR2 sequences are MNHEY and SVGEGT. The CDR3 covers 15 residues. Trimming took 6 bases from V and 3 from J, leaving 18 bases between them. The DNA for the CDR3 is TGTGCCAGCAGATTCTCGACAGGAATGATCTACGAGCAGTACGTC. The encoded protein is CASRFSTGMIYEQYV.

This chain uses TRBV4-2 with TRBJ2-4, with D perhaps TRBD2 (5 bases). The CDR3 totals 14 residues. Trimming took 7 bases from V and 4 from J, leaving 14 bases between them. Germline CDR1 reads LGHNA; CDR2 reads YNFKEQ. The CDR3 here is CASTRALGKNIQYF. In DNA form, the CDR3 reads TGTGCCAGCACGAGGGCCCTGGGTAAAAACATTCAGTACTTC.

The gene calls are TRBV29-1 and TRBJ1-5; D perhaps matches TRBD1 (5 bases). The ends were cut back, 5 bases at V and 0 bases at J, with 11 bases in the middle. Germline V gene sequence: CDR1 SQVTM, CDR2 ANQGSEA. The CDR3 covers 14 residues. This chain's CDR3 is CSVSWGTSNQPQHF. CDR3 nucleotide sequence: TGCAGCGTTTCCTGGGGGACTAGCAATCAGCCCCAGCATTTT.

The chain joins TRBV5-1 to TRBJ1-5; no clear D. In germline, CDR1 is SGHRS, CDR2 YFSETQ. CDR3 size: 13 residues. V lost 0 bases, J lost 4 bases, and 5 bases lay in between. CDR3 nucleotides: TGCGCCAGCAGCTTGGATGAAAATCAGCCCCAGCATTTT. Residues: CASSLDENQPQHF.

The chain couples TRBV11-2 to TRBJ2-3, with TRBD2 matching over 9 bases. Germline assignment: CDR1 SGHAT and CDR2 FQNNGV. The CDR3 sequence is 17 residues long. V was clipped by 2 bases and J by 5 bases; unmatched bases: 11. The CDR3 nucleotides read TGTGCCAGCAGCTTAATCCGCGGGGGGGCCTCGGGAGATACGCAGTATTTT. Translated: CASSLIRGGASGDTQYF.

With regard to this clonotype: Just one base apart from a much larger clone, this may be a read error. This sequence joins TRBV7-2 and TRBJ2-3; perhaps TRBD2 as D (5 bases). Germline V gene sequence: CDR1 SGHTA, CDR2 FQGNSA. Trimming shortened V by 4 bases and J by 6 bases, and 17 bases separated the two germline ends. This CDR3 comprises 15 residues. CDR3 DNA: TGTGCCAGCAGCTCCGGGATGGTGGGAGCGGATACGCAGTATTTT. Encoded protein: CASSSGMVGADTQYF.

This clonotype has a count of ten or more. CDR3 protein: CASSPRTGTNEKLFF. The CDR3, as DNA: TGTGCCAGCAGCCCCCGGACAGGCACAAATGAAAAACTGTTTTTT. The chain recombines TRBV7-9 with TRBJ1-4; TRBD1 matches at 7 bases. The CDR3 runs 15 residues. Germline loops: CDR1 SEHNR, CDR2 FQNEAQ (reference sequence). V trimming: 5 bases; J trimming: 5 bases; junction bases outside the gene matches: 8.

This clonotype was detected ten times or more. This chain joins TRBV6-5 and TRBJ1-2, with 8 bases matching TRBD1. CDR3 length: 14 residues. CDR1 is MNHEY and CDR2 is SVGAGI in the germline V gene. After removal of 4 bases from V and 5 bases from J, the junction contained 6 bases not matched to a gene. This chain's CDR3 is CASSFGDRTYGYTF. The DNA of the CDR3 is TGTGCCAGCAGTTTCGGGGACAGGACGTATGGCTACACCTTC.

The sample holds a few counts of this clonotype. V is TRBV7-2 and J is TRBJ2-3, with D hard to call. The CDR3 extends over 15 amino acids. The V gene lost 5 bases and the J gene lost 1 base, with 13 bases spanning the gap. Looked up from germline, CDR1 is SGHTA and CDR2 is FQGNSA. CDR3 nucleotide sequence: TGTGCCAGCAGCCAGCAGTTAGGGCGCACAGATACGCAGTATTTT. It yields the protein CASSQQLGRTDTQYF.

The CDR3 spells CSALESPGGYKETQYF. The CDR3 bases are TGCAGTGCTTTGGAGAGCCCAGGGGGATACAAGGAGACCCAGTACTTC. The chain links TRBV20-1 to TRBJ2-5, with 7 bases aligning to TRBD1. Germline V gene lookup returns CDR1 DFQATT and CDR2 SNEGSKA (reference sequence). This CDR3 is built from 16 residues. The trim removed 5 bases at V and 5 bases at J, leaving 17 bases unmatched.

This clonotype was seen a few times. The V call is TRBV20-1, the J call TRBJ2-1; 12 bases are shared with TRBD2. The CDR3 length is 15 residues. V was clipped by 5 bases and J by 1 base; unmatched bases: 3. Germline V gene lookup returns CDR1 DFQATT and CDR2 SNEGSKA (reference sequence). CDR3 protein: CSAPSGRGSYNEQFF. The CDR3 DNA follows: TGCAGTGCTCCTAGCGGGAGGGGGTCCTACAATGAGCAGTTCTTC.

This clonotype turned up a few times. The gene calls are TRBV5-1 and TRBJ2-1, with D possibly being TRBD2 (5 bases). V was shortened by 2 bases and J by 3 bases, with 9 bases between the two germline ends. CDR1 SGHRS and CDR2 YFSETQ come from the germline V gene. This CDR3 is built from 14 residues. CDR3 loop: CASSLSTSYNEQFF. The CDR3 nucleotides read TGCGCCAGCAGCTTAAGTACTAGCTACAATGAGCAGTTCTTC.

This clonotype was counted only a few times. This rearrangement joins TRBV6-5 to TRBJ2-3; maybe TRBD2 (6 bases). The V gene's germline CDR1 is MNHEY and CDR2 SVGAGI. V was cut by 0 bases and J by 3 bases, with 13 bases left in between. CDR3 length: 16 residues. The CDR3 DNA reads TGTGCCAGCAGTTACTCCGGGGAGGTACTTACAGATACGCAGTATTTT. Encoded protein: CASSYSGEVLTDTQYF.

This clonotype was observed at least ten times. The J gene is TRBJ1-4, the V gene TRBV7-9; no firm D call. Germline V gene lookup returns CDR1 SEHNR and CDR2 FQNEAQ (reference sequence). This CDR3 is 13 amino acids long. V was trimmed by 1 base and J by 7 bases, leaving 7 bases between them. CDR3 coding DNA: TGTGCCAGCAGCTTAGGTCCGGGTGAAAAACTGTTTTTT. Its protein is CASSLGPGEKLFF.

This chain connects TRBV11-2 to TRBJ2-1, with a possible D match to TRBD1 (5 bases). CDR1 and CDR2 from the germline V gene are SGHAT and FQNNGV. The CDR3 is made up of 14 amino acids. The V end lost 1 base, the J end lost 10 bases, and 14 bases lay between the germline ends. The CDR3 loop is CASSLGVDPGEQFF. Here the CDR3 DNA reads TGTGCCAGCAGCTTAGGCGTGGACCCAGGGGAGCAGTTCTTC.

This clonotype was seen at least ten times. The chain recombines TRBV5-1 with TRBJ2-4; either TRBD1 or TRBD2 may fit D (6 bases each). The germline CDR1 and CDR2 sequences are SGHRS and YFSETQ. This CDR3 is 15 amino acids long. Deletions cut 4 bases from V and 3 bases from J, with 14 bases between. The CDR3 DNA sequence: TGCGCCAGCAGCCCTTCACAGGGAGGCAAAAACATTCAGTACTTC. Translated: CASSPSQGGKNIQYF.

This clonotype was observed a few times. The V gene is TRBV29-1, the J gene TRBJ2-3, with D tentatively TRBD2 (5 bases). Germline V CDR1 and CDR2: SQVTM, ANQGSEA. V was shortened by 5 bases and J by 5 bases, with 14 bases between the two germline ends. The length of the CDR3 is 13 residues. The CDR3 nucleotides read TGCAGCGTTTCGAACCAGGAGGTAGATACGCAGTATTTT. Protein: CSVSNQEVDTQYF.

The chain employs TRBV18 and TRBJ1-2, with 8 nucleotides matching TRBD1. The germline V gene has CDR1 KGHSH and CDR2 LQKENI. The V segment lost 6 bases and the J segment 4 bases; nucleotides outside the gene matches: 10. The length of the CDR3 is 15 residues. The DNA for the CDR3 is TGTGCCAGCTCGCCGACGGACAGGGTGGGCTATGGCTACACCTTC. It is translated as CASSPTDRVGYGYTF.

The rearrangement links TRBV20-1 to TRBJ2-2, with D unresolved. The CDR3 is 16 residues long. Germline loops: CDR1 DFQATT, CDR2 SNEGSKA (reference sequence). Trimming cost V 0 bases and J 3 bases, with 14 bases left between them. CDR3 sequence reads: CSARDLVGRYTGELFF. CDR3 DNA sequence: TGCAGTGCTAGAGATCTCGTCGGCAGGTACACCGGGGAGCTGTTTTTT.

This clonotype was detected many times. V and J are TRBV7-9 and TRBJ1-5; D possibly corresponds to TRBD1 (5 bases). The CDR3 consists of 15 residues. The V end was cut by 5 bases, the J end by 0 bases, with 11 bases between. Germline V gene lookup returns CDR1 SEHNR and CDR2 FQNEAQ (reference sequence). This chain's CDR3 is CASSPRGDSNQPQHF. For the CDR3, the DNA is TGTGCCAGCAGCCCGAGGGGAGATAGCAATCAGCCCCAGCATTTT.

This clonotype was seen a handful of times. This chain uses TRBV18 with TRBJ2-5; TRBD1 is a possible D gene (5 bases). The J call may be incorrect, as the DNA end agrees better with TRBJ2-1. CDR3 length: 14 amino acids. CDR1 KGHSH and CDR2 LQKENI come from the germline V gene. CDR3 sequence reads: CASSPWQGSYEQFF. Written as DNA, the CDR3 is TGTGCCAGCTCACCATGGCAGGGTTCGTATGAGCAGTTCTTC.

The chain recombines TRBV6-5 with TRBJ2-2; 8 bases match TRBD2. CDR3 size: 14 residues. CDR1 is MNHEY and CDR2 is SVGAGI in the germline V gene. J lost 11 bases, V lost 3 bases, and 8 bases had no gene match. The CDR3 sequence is CASSYRLAGPELFF. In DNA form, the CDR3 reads TGTGCCAGCAGTTATCGGCTAGCGGGCCCCGAGCTGTTTTTT.

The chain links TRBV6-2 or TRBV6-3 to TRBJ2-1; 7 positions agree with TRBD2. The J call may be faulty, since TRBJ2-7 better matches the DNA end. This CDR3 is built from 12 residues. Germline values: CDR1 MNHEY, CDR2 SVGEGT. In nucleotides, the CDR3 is TGTGCCAGCAGTGGGACTACTTACGAGCAGTACGTC. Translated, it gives CASSGTTYEQYV.

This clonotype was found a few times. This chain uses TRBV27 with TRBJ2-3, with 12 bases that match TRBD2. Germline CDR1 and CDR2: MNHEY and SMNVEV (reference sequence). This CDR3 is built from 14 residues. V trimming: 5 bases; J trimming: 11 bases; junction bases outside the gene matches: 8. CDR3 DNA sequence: TGTGCCAGCAGTCAAAGGACTAGCGGGGAACTGCAGTATTTT. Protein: CASSQRTSGELQYF.

This CDR3 reads CASSQVRREARVYEQYV. CDR3 DNA: TGCGCCAGCAGCCAAGTGAGACGGGAGGCCAGGGTTTACGAGCAGTACGTC. The rearrangement uses TRBV4-3 and TRBJ2-7; 7 bases fit TRBD2. The germline CDR1 and CDR2 sequences are LGHNA and YSLEER. The CDR3 sequence is 17 residues long. The V segment lost 1 base and the J segment 4 bases; nucleotides outside the gene matches: 13.